The rows below give T cell receptor beta chains drawn from one sample of a study of shared clonotypes between healthy human individuals. TCRdb's copy holds only in-frame clones and misses some; the assay was immunoSEQ multiplex PCR. The data show about 1.5 million clones, with 95% to 99% seen just once and 0.4% to 0.45% held by the top ten. Sequencing used naive CD4+ T cells sorted from blood. These receptors came from a man aged 30-40 years in good health. Each CDR3 is given with its conserved first and last residue. D genes are given only for firm matches.

TRBD1,TRBV11-3,TRBJ1-5,CASSLVQPGQGYSNQPQHF
.,TRBV21-1,TRBJ1-5,CASSQPRGARNQPQHF
.,TRBV5-1,TRBJ2-6,CASSKGNTGANVLTF
.,TRBV18,TRBJ1-5,CASSPTGDHSNQPQHF
TRBD2,TRBV7-3,TRBJ2-1,CASSPTPPASGRANEQFF
.,TRBV11-2,TRBJ1-1,CASSARQVENTEAFF
TRBD2,TRBV9,TRBJ2-1,CASSLYPLAGAYNEQFF
TRBD2,TRBV5-1,TRBJ2-1,CASSRGLAGVTVEQFF
.,TRBV10-3,TRBJ1-5,CAISPQRLNQPQHF
TRBD2,TRBV9,TRBJ2-5,CASSEGTSGNGETQYF
.,TRBV29-1,TRBJ2-7,CSVGSYEQYF
.,TRBV2,TRBJ2-1,CASSERQGGPDEQFF
TRBD1,TRBV2,TRBJ1-3,CASAGTGGNTIYF
TRBD2,TRBV28,TRBJ2-5,CASRSSGTYQETQYF
.,TRBV9,TRBJ1-1,CASSVGFTGGSDTEAFF
.,TRBV11-2,TRBJ2-1,CASSLNRDNEQFF
.,TRBV4-1,TRBJ2-1,CASSPLALSSYNEQFF
TRBD2,TRBV19,TRBJ2-2,CASNGGVNTGELFF
.,TRBV19,TRBJ2-7,CASSISPGAYEQYF
.,TRBV5-6,TRBJ2-5,CASSLAGLGETQYF
.,TRBV18,TRBJ1-1,CASSLAIEAFF
.,TRBV28,TRBJ2-7,CASSLSLPEQYF
.,TRBV6-6,TRBJ2-7,CASREDSSYEQYF
.,TRBV11-2,TRBJ2-1,CASSSPGVYNEQFF
.,TRBV9,TRBJ1-1,CASSVELWTEAFF
.,TRBV18,TRBJ1-2,CASSPLTAVYGYTF
.,TRBV9,TRBJ2-1,CASTVGTGDYNEQFF
.,TRBV10-3,TRBJ2-3,CAISDPRITDTQYF
.,TRBV5-1,TRBJ2-2,CASSLASGETGELFF
.,TRBV11-2,TRBJ2-7,CASSTQGVGEQYF
.,TRBV15,TRBJ1-5,CATSIVSNQPQHF
.,TRBV4-3,TRBJ2-1,CASSQDQFTEQFF
.,TRBV9,TRBJ2-7,CASSVGSGTWKQYF
.,TRBV27,TRBJ2-1,CASSLLALSYNEQFF
TRBD1,TRBV11-2,TRBJ2-2,CASSRTGTGGSTGELFF
.,TRBV2,TRBJ2-7,CASSEALNEQYF
TRBD1,TRBV29-1,TRBJ1-2,CSVGLDRGGYTF
.,TRBV11-3,TRBJ2-2,CASGNTGELFF
.,TRBV5-8,TRBJ2-7,CASTPGGGSIIVEQYF
.,TRBV4-3,TRBJ2-5,CASSQGIALGETQYF
TRBD2,TRBV28,TRBJ2-1,CASSPGTSSYNEQFF
.,TRBV6-5,TRBJ2-5,CASSYSSPDGETQYF
.,TRBV21-1,TRBJ2-5,CASSNRETQYF
TRBD1,TRBV4-1,TRBJ1-5,CASSLGTGVSSNQPQHF
.,TRBV7-9,TRBJ2-1,CASSLASTGEGQFF
TRBD2,TRBV4-1,TRBJ2-1,CASSQERTSGSWDEQFF
.,TRBV5-1,TRBJ2-1,CASSLEVAEYNEQFF